This TCR beta chain was identified in a study of blood T cells in healthy people across ages. Findings and caveats of the study: Long-lived and aged donors differed, with more naive CD4+ cells and higher diversity in the long-lived.

The V gene lost 1 base and the J gene lost 0 bases, with 6 bases spanning the gap. The germline gives CDR1 SEHNR, CDR2 FQNEAQ (reference sequence). The CDR3 is made up of 14 amino acids. As concerns this clonotype: Antigen unknown.

A second about 7 to 11 cycle PCR used barcoded and J-beta primers. Every sample produced at least 2.5 million CDR3-containing paired-end reads. TCRdb called the 5' RACE reads again in MiXCR, with one record for every CDR3 protein. The sample carries over 1,200,000 distinct CDR3 sequences, 55% to 75% recorded once. The chain carries TRBV7-9 and TRBJ1-2; D remains unclear. This receptor was identified in a man between 18 and 29 years old in good health. The sequencing input was blood. The CDR3 coding sequence is TGTGCCAGCAGCTTAGGGCGAACTAACTATGGCTACACCTTC. This gives the protein CASSLGRTNYGYTF.